Each of the 28 T cell receptor beta chains below was sequenced from the same sample in a study of blood T cell repertoires in COVID-19. Clones were sequenced by immunoSEQ multiplex PCR, and TCRdb holds only the in-frame ones, with some missing. In the table there are around 210,000 clones, 89% of which are singletons. Sequencing was carried out using PBMCs or T cells enriched from blood (not recorded which). The receptor set was obtained from a woman aged 18-35 years who had recovered from COVID-19.

This clone came up once. The rearrangement links TRBV9 to TRBJ2-3; a weak D match, TRBD1 (6 bases). The V end was cut by 0 bases, the J end by 3 bases, with 17 bases between. Per the germline V gene, CDR1 is SGDLS and CDR2 is YYNGEE. The CDR3 spans 17 residues. CDR3 DNA sequence: TGTGCCAGCAGCGTAGACGGTGGGGGCGTTCGAACAGATACGCAGTATTTT. Amino acid sequence: CASSVDGGGVRTDTQYF.

The genes are TRBV5-5 and TRBJ1-5; D unclear. The CDR3 has 14 amino acids. Per germline, CDR1 SGHKS and CDR2 YYEKEE (reference sequence). The germline V and J ends were trimmed by 4 bases and 2 bases, with 10 bases remaining between them. The CDR3 loop is CASSTDTRNQPQHF. CDR3 DNA sequence: TGTGCCAGCAGCACCGACACCCGCAATCAGCCCCAGCATTTT.

The chain couples TRBV30 to TRBJ2-3, with unresolved D. This CDR3 spans 13 amino acids. Deletions cut 2 bases from V and 5 bases from J, with 11 bases between. The germline V gene encodes CDR1 GTSNPN and CDR2 SVGIG (reference sequence). DNA of the CDR3: TGTGCCTGGAGTCCCTCCGTCGGAGATACGCAGTATTTT. Translation gives CAWSPSVGDTQYF.

The chain couples TRBV27 to TRBJ1-1; 7 positions match TRBD1. The CDR3 has 13 residues. CDR1 and CDR2 from the germline V gene are MNHEY and SMNVEV (reference sequence). Trimming removed 6 bases from V and 3 bases from J; junction bases left unmatched: 4. The CDR3 DNA reads TGTGCCAGCAGCCCACAGGGGTACACTGAAGCTTTCTTT. Its translation is CASSPQGYTEAFF.

The gene calls are TRBV5-1 and TRBJ1-2; TRBD1 aligns across 8 bases. The germline V gene encodes CDR1 SGHRS and CDR2 YFSETQ. V shed 4 bases, J shed 2 bases, and the junction held 7 bases outside the gene matches. The CDR3 has 15 residues. CDR3 sequence (DNA): TGCGCCAGCAGCCCAGGACAGGGTAGCAACTATGGCTACACCTTC. This translates into CASSPGQGSNYGYTF.

The chain combines TRBV10-3 with TRBJ2-2, with TRBD1 matching over 8 bases. Germline V gives CDR1 ENHRY, CDR2 SYGVKD. V lost 4 bases to trimming and J lost 3 bases; unmatched junction nucleotides: 1. The CDR3 is 14 residues long. The CDR3 here is CAISGTGYTGELFF. The CDR3 DNA is TGTGCCATCAGTGGGACAGGGTACACCGGGGAGCTGTTTTTT.

This rearrangement joins TRBV11-2 to TRBJ2-7; a weak D match, TRBD2 (5 bases). The CDR3 sequence is 13 residues long. The V end lost 5 bases, the J end lost 3 bases, and 11 bases lay between the germline ends. Germline assignment: CDR1 SGHAT and CDR2 FQNNGV. The CDR3 is CASSHGRGYEQYF. The CDR3 DNA reads TGTGCCAGCAGCCATGGACGGGGCTACGAGCAGTACTTC.

The rearrangement uses TRBV28 and TRBJ1-4, with a weak D call TRBD1 (6 bases). Germline CDR1 MDHEN, CDR2 SYDVKM. The V gene lost 8 bases and the J gene lost 6 bases, with 25 bases spanning the gap. The CDR3 is 17 amino acids. The CDR3 region has the DNA TGTGCCAGCCTTACCGGGACAATCACTTTCACCGATGAAAAACTGTTTTTT. It specifies CASLTGTITFTDEKLFF.

This rearrangement joins TRBV5-1 to TRBJ1-1; the match to TRBD1 covers 9 bases. Germline lookup yields CDR1 SGHRS and CDR2 YFSETQ. The CDR3 spans 14 residues. V shed 9 bases and J 3 bases; nucleotides not matched to a gene: 9. The DNA of the CDR3 is TGCGCCACCTCCCCACAGGGGGCCGACACTGAAGCTTTCTTT. Its protein product is CATSPQGADTEAFF.

The J gene is TRBJ1-2, the V gene TRBV1; the D call in the table, TRBD1, was not verified against the DNA. TRBV1 has pseudogene status. The CDR3 is 17 amino acids. Here the CDR3 DNA reads TGCACCAGCAGCCTTCCCCCCTCGGCAGGCATGAGCTATGGCTACACCTTC. Translation: CTSSLPPSAGMSYGYTF.

Notes on this clone: This may arise from a read error, as a much more abundant clone is one base away. The V and J genes are TRBV6-4 and TRBJ2-6, with D possibly TRBD1 on 6 matching bases. Per the germline V gene, CDR1 is MRHNA and CDR2 is SNTAGT. The germline V and J ends were trimmed by 3 bases and 0 bases, with 6 bases remaining between them. The CDR3 spans 15 residues. The DNA for the CDR3 is TGTGCCAGCAGTGAGGACAGCTCTGGGGCCAACGTCCTGACTTTC. Amino acids: CASSEDSSGANVLTF.

The V and J genes are TRBV7-9 and TRBJ1-1; D gene unclear. From germline, CDR1 is SEHNR and CDR2 FQNEAQ (reference sequence). Trimming shortened V by 0 bases and J by 8 bases, and 10 bases separated the two germline ends. This CDR3 is 13 amino acids long. As DNA, the CDR3 is TGTGCCAGCAGCTTAGCAATCCAGCGAGAAGCTTTCTTT. Its protein product is CASSLAIQREAFF.

The chain joins TRBV4-1 to TRBJ1-1; 9 bases agree with TRBD1. This CDR3 spans 17 amino acids. Germline V gene data show CDR1 as MGHRA and CDR2 as YSYEKL. V was pared by 4 bases and J by 0 bases, with 9 bases of the junction left unmatched. In DNA, the CDR3 is TGCGCCAGCAGCCTTCCACCCGGGACAGGGTTGAACACTGAAGCTTTCTTT. Its translation is CASSLPPGTGLNTEAFF.

The chain is built from TRBV28 and TRBJ2-7; 9 bases are a match to TRBD1. Germline V gives CDR1 MDHEN, CDR2 SYDVKM. The CDR3 has 14 residues. Trimming at V came to 5 bases and at J to 5 bases, leaving 7 bases not matched to a gene. In DNA form, the CDR3 reads TGTGCCAGCAGTCGGGACAGGGTAGCACACGAGCAGTACTTC. It specifies CASSRDRVAHEQYF. Full variable domain (remainder filled in from reference TRBV28 and TRBJ2-7): DVKVTQSSRYLVKRTGEKVFLECVQDMDHENMFWYRQDPGLGLRLIYFSYDVKMKEKGDIPEGYSVSREKKERFSLILESASTNQTSMYLCASSRDRVAHEQYFGPGTRLTVT.

The V and J genes are TRBV28 and TRBJ2-7, with a tentative D call TRBD2 (5 bases). Germline V lookup: CDR1 MDHEN, CDR2 SYDVKM. V lost 5 bases and J lost 6, with 17 bases in between. CDR3 length equals 14 residues. This chain's CDR3 is CASSLAESLAEQYF. The CDR3 region has the DNA TGTGCCAGCAGTCTAGCTGAGAGCTTGGCCGAGCAGTACTTC.

This clone qualifies as medium-sized. The CDR3: CASRWGGSNEQFF. The CDR3 bases are TGTGCCAGCAGGTGGGGGGGTAGCAATGAGCAGTTCTTC. The V and J genes are TRBV7-9 and TRBJ2-1; the match to TRBD2 covers 7 bases. CDR3 length: 13 residues. The junction had 5 bases not matched to a gene; V was cut back by 6 bases and J by 6 bases. CDR1 SEHNR and CDR2 FQNEAQ come from the germline V gene (reference sequence).

The J gene is TRBJ2-3, the V gene TRBV6-5; 14 bases align to TRBD2. Looked up from germline, CDR1 is MNHEY and CDR2 is SVGAGI. CDR3 length: 16 amino acids. V lost 4 bases to trimming and J lost 4 bases; unmatched junction nucleotides: 4. CDR3 in amino acids: CASSSRLAGGPDTQYF. The CDR3 DNA reads TGTGCCAGCAGTTCGCGACTAGCGGGGGGGCCAGATACGCAGTATTTT.

As regards this clone: One junction end does not reproduce the germline sequence, and a read error may be involved. V is TRBV19 and J is TRBJ1-2, with D maybe TRBD1 (6 bases). The CDR3 runs 14 residues. CDR1 is LNHDA and CDR2 is SQIVND in the germline V gene (reference sequence). Here the CDR3 reads CASRIEPGHDGYTF. In DNA, the CDR3 is TGTGCCAGTAGGATAGAACCGGGACATGATGGCTACACCTTC.

The chain couples TRBV14 to TRBJ1-4; TRBD1 is a possible D gene (5 bases). This CDR3 contains 13 residues. CDR1 and CDR2 (germline): SGHDN, FVKESK. The V and J ends lost 5 bases and 10 bases respectively, with 14 bases between them. The chain's CDR3 is CASSVYGGGKLFF. In nucleotides, the CDR3 is TGTGCCAGCAGCGTATATGGGGGAGGAAAACTGTTTTTT.

This sequence joins TRBV14 and TRBJ1-6; D is uncertain. The CDR3 consists of 15 residues. Deletions cut 2 bases from V and 0 bases from J, with 5 bases between. From germline, CDR1 is SGHDN and CDR2 FVKESK. DNA for the CDR3: TGTGCCAGCAGCCAACGGAGCTCCTATAATTCACCCCTCCACTTT. Its protein is CASSQRSSYNSPLHF.

The chain couples TRBV4-1 to TRBJ1-2, with 8 bases that match TRBD1. From germline, CDR1 is MGHRA and CDR2 YSYEKL. V gave up 1 base and J gave up 5 bases; unmatched junction bases: 3. The CDR3 runs to 14 residues. CDR3 in DNA: TGCGCCAGCAGCCAAGGACAGGGGCCTTATGGCTACACCTTC. Its translation is CASSQGQGPYGYTF.

The chain has TRBV5-1 and TRBJ1-5; the D is unclear. Trimming pared 0 bases from V and 6 bases from J, leaving 13 bases between. Per germline, CDR1 SGHRS and CDR2 YFSETQ. The CDR3 is 15 amino acids. CDR3 DNA sequence: TGCGCCAGCAGCTTGGGGGAGGTGGAAGGTCAGCCCCAGCATTTT. It is translated as CASSLGEVEGQPQHF.

The chain employs TRBV5-5 and TRBJ2-2; the match to TRBD2 covers 7 bases. The germline gives CDR1 SGHKS, CDR2 YYEKEE (reference sequence). With 4 bases clipped from V and 2 bases from J, the junction kept 2 bases outside the gene matches. The CDR3 contains 14 residues. DNA for the CDR3: TGTGCCAGCAGCCGGACTAGAAACACCGGGGAGCTGTTTTTT. Translating gives CASSRTRNTGELFF. Combining the CDR3 with reference TRBV5-5 and TRBJ2-2 gives the whole variable domain DAGVTQSPTHLIKTRGQQVTLRCSPISGHKSVSWYQQVLGQGPQFIFQYYEKEERGRGNFPDRFSARQFPNYSSELNVNALLLGDSALYLCASSRTRNTGELFFGEGSRLTVL.

This clone was seen once. The chain links TRBV5-4 to TRBJ1-1; D is possibly TRBD1 (5 bases). Germline values: CDR1 SGHNT, CDR2 YYREEE (reference sequence). This CDR3 is built from 14 residues. V lost 0 bases to trimming and J lost 6 bases, with 12 bases between them. DNA of the CDR3: TGTGCCAGCAGCTTGGTAGGGGCTGAGGCTGAAGCTTTCTTT. It specifies CASSLVGAEAEAFF.

The chain has TRBV30 and TRBJ2-1, with TRBD2 matching 10 bases. This CDR3 comprises 15 residues. CDR1 and CDR2 from the germline V gene are GTSNPN and SVGIG (reference sequence). V shed 0 bases and J 8 bases; nucleotides not matched to a gene: 7. The CDR3 loop is CAWSVHSGGLDEQFF. The CDR3 DNA reads as TGTGCCTGGAGTGTCCATAGCGGGGGGCTGGATGAGCAGTTCTTC.

This clone was observed a single time. The rearrangement joins TRBV7-9 to TRBJ1-1; D remains unclear. Germline CDR1 is SEHNR and CDR2 is FQNEAQ (reference sequence). The CDR3 is 13 amino acids. V was clipped by 3 bases and J by 0 bases, with 5 bases between them. The CDR3 sequence is CASSLSLNTEAFF. CDR3 in DNA: TGTGCCAGCAGCTTGAGTTTGAACACTGAAGCTTTCTTT.

The chain has TRBV15 and TRBJ2-5, with TRBD2 as a possible D gene (5 bases). Trimming left V 5 bases short and J 2 bases short, with 15 bases between. The CDR3 consists of 15 residues. Looked up from germline, CDR1 is LNHNV and CDR2 is YYDKDF (reference sequence). In DNA, the CDR3 is TGTGCCACCAGCCGCGGAGGACTTGTACAAGAGACCCAGTACTTC. This sequence encodes CATSRGGLVQETQYF.

This clone was detected only a few times. CDR3 sequence: CSVAGQGIYEQYF. The CDR3 DNA reads TGCAGCGTTGCGGGACAGGGTATCTACGAGCAGTACTTC. V usage is TRBV29-1 and J usage is TRBJ2-7; 9 bases line up with TRBD1. The junction had 4 bases not matched to a gene; V was cut back by 4 bases and J by 3 bases. Germline V CDR1 and CDR2: SQVTM, ANQGSEA. CDR3 length: 13 residues.